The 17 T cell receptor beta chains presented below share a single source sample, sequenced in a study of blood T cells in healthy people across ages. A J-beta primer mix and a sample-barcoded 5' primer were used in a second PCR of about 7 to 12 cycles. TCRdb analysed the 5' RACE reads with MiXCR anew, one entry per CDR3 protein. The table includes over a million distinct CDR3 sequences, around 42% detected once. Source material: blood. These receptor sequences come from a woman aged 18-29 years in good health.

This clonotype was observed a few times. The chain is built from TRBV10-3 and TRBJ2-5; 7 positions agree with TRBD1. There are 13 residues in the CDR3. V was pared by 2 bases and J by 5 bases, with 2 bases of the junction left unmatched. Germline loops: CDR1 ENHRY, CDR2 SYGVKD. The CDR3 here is CAISERGPETQYF. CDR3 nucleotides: TGTGCCATCAGTGAGAGGGGGCCGGAGACCCAGTACTTC.

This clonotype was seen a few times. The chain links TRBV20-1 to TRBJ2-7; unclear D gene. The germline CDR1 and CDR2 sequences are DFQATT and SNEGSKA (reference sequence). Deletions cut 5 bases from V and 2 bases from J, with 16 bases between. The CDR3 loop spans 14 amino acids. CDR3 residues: CSARPDPPTYEQYF. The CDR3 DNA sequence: TGCAGTGCTCGCCCGGACCCACCGACCTACGAGCAGTACTTC.

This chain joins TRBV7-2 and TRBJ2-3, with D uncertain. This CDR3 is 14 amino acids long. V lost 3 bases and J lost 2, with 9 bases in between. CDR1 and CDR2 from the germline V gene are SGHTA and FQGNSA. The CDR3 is CASSFLRITDTQYF. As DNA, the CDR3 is TGTGCCAGCAGCTTCTTGCGGATCACAGATACGCAGTATTTT.

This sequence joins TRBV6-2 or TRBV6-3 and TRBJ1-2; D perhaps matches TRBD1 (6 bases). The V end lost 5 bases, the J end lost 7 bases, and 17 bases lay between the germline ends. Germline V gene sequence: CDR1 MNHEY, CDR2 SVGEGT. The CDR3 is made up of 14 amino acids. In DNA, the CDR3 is TGTGCCAGCAGTGGACAGATATCCTGGCGTGGCTACACCTTC. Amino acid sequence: CASSGQISWRGYTF.

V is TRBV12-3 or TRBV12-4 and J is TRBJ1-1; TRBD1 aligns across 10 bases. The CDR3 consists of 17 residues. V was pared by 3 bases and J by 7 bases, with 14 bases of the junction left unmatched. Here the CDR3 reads CASSFLLDRGQLGEAFF. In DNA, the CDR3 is TGTGCCAGCAGTTTTCTCCTTGACAGGGGGCAATTAGGTGAAGCTTTCTTT.

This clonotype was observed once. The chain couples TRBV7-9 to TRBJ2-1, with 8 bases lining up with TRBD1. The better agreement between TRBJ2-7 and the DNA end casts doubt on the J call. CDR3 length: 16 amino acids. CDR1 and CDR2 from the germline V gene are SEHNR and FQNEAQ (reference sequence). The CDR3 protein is CASNTAGGSSYNEQYF. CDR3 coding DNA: TGTGCCAGCAACACCGCAGGGGGCAGCTCCTACAATGAGCAGTACTTC.

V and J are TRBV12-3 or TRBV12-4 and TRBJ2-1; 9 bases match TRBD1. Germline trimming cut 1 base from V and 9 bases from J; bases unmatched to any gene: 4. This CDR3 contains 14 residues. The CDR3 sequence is CASSLGQGVGEQFF. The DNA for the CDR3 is TGTGCCAGCAGTTTAGGACAGGGGGTAGGTGAGCAGTTCTTC.

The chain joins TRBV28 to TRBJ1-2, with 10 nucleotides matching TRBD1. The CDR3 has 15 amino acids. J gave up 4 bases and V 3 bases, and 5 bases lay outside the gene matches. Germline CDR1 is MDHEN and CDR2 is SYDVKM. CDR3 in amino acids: CASSFSRTGGYGYTF. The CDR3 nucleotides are TGTGCCAGCAGTTTTTCTAGGACAGGGGGCTATGGCTACACCTTC.

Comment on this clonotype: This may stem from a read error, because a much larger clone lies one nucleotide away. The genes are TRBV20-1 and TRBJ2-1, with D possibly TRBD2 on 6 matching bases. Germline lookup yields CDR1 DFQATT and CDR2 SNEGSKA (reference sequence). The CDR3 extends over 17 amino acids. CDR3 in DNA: TGCGGTGCTCACAGGAGGGGCACCCAACGCTCACTTAATGAGCAGTTCTTC. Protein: CGAHRRGTQRSLNEQFF.

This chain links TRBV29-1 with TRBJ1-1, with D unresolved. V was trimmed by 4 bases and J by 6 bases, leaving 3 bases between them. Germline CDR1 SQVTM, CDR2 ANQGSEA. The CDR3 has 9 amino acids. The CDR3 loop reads CSVVAEAFF. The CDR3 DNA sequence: TGCAGCGTTGTAGCTGAAGCTTTCTTT.

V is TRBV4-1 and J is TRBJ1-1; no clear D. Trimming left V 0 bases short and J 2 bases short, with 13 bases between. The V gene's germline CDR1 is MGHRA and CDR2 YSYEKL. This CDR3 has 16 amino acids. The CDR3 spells CASSQDFRSPNTEAFF. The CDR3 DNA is TGCGCCAGCAGCCAAGATTTCAGATCTCCTAACACTGAAGCTTTCTTT.

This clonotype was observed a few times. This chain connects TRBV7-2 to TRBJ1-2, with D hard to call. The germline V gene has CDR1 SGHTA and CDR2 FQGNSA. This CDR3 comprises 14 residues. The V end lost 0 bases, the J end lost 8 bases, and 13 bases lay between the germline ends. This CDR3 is CASSLALRGSGYTF. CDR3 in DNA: TGTGCCAGCAGCTTAGCGCTAAGAGGATCCGGCTACACCTTC.

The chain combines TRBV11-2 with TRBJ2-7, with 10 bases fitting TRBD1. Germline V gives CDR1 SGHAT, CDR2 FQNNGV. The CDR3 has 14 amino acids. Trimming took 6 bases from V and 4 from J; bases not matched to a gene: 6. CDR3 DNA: TGTGCCAGCAGACCCGGGACAGGGGAGTACGAGCAGTACTTC. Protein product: CASRPGTGEYEQYF.

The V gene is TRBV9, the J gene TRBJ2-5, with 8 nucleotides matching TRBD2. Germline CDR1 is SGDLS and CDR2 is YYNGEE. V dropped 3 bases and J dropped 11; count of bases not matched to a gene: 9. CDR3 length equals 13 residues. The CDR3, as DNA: TGTGCCAGCAGCGCGGGACTAGATCGAGAGCAGTACTTC. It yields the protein CASSAGLDREQYF.

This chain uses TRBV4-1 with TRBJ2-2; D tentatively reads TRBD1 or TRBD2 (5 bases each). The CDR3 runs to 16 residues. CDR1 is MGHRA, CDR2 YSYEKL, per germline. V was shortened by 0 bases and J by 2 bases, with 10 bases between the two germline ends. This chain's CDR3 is CASSQDGTFNTGELFF. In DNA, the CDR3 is TGCGCCAGCAGCCAAGACGGGACGTTTAACACCGGGGAGCTGTTTTTT.

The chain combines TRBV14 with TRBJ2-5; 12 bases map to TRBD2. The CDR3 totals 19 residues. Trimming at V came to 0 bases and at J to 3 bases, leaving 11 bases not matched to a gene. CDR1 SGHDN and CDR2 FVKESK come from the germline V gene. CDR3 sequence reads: CASSQDLAGGPGFKETQYF. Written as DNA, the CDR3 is TGTGCCAGCAGCCAAGACCTAGCGGGAGGGCCGGGATTTAAAGAGACCCAGTACTTC.

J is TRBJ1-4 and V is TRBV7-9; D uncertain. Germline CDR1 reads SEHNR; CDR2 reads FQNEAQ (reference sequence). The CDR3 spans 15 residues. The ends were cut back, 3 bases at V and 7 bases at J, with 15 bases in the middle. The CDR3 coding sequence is TGTGCCAGCAGCTTGAATCCGGGAGGAATTGAAAAACTGTTTTTT. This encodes CASSLNPGGIEKLFF.